This T cell receptor (beta chain) appears in the sequencing data of a study of blood T cell repertoires in COVID-19. Study information: Sample material is recorded as cDNA or gDNA derived from T cells, B-cell-depleted T cells, or PBMCs.

Original processing methods: From reference gene primer amplification, estimates of nucleated cell counts were derived. This table comes from immunoSEQ multiplex PCR, and its TCRdb copy is limited to in-frame clones, with some not included. V, J and clone size derive from that table, while D and trimming were established from the DNA sequence. The repertoire has more than 120,000 clones, roughly 84% of them found once; the top ten carry roughly 2.6%. Looked up from germline, CDR1 is SGHVS and CDR2 is FNYEAQ. The CDR3 sequence is 17 residues long. The V segment lost 1 base and the J segment 1 base; nucleotides outside the gene matches: 9.

The sequencing input was peripheral blood. The clonotype was recovered from a human donor with acute or convalescent COVID-19. The donor label of this sample is uncertain. This sequence joins TRBV7-6 and TRBJ1-2; TRBD1 matches 7 bases. DNA for the CDR3: TGTGCCAGCAGCTTAGGAAGCACAGGGGCCAGTAACTATGGCTACACCTTC. This codes for CASSLGSTGASNYGYTF.